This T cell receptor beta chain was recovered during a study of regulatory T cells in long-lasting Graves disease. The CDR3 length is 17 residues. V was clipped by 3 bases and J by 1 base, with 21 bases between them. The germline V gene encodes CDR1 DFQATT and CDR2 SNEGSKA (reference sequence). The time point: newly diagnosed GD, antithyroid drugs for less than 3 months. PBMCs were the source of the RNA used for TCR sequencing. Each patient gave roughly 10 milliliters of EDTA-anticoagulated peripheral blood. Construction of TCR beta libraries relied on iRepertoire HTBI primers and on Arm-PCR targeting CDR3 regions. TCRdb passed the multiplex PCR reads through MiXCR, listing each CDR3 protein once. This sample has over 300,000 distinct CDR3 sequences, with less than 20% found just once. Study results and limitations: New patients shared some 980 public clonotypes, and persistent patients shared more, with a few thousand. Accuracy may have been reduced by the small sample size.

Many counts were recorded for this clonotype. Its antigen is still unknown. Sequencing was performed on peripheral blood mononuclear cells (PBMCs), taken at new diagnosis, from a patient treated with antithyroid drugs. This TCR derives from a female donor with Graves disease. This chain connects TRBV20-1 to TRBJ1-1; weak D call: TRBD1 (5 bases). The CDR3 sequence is CSARGFRQGHGNTEAFF. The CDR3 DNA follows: TGCAGTGCTAGGGGATTCAGGCAGGGTCATGGGAACACTGAAGCTTTCTTT.